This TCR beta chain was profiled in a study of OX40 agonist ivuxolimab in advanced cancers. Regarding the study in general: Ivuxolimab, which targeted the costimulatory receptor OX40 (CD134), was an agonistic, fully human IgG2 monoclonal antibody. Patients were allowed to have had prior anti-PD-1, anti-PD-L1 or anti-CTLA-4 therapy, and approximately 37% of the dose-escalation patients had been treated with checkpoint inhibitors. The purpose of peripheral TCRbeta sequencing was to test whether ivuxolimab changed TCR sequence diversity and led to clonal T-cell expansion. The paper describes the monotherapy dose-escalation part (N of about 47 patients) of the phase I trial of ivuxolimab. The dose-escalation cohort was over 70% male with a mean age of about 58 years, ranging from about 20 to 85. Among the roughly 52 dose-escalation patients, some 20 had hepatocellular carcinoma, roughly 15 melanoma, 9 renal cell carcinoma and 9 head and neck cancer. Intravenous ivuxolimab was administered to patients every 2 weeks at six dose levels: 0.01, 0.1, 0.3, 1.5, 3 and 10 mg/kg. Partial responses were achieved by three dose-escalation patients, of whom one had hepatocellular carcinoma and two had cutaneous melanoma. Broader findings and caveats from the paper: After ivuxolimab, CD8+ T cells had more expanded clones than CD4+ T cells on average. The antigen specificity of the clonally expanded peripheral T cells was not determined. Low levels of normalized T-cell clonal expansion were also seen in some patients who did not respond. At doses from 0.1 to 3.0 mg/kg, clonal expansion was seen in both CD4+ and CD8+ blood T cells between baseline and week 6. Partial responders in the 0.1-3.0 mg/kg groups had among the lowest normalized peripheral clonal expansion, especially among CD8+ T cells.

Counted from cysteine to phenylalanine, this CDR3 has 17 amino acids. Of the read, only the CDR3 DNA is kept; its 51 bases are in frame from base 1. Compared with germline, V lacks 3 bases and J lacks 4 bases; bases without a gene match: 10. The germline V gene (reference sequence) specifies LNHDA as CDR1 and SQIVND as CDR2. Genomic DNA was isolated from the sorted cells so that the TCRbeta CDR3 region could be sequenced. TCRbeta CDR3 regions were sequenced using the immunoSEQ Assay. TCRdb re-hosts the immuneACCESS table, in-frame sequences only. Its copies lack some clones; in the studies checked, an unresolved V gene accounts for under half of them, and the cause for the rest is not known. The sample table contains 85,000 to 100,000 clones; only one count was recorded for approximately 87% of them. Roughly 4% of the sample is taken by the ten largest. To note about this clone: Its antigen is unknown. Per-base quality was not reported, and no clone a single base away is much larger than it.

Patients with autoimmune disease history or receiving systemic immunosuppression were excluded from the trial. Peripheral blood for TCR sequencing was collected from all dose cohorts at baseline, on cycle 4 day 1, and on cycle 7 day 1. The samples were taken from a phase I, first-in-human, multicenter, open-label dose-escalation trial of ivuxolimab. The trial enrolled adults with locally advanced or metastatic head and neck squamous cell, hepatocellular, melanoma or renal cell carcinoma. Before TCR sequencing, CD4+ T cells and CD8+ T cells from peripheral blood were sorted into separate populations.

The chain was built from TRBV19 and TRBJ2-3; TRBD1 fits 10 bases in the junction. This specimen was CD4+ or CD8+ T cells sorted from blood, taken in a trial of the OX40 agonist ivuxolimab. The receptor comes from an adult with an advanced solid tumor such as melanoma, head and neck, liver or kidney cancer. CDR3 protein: CASSMDVGGQGSDTQYF. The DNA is TGTGCCAGTAGTATGGATGTCGGGGGACAGGGGTCAGATACGCAGTATTTT.